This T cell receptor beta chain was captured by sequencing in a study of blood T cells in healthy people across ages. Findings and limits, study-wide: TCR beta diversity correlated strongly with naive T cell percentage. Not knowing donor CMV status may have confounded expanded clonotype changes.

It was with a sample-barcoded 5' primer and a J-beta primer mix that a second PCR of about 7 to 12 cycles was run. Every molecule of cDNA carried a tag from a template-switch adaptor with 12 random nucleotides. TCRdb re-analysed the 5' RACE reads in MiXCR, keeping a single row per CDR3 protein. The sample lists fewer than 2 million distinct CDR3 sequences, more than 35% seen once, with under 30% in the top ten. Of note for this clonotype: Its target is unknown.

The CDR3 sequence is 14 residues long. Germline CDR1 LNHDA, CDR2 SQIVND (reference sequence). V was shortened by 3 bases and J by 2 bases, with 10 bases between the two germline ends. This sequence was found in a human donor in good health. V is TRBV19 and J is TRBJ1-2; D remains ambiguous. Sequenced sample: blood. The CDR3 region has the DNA TGTGCCAGTAGTATCGGAAGGGTGAACTATGGCTACACCTTC. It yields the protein CASSIGRVNYGYTF.